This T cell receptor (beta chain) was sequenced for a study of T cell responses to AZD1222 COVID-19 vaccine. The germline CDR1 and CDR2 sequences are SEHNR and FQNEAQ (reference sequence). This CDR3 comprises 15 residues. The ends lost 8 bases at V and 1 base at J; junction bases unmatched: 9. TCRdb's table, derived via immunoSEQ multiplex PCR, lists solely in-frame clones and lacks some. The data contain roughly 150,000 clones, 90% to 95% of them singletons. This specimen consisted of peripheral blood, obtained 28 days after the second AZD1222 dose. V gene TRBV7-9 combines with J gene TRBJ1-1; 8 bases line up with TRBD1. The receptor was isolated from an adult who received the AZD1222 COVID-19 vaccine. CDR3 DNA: TGTGCCAGCGTCCGGACAGGGCAGGGGAACACTGAAGCTTTCTTT. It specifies CASVRTGQGNTEAFF. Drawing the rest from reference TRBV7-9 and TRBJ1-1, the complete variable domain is DTGVSQNPRHKITKRGQNVTFRCDPISEHNRLYWYRQTLGQGPEFLTYFQNEAQLEKSRLLSDRFSAERPKGSFSTLEIQRTEQGDSAMYLCASVRTGQGNTEAFFGQGTRLTVV.